Sequencing of this T cell receptor (beta chain) was carried out in a study of blood T cell repertoires in COVID-19. Repertoires were generated with immunoSEQ multiplex PCR, while TCRdb's copy carries only in-frame clones and drops some. The sample records about 140,000 clones, 75% to 80% being singletons. The receptor was derived from a woman aged 50 to 65 who had recovered from COVID-19. Sequenced: PBMCs or T cells enriched from blood (not recorded which).

CDR3 sequence: CASSHFPGQGAPGYTF. The DNA for the CDR3 is TGTGCCAGCAGCCATTTTCCGGGACAGGGGGCTCCTGGCTACACCTTC. The chain is built from TRBV7-2 and TRBJ1-2; 12 bases are shared with TRBD1. Germline assignment: CDR1 SGHTA and CDR2 FQGNSA. V lost 5 bases and J lost 7; bases outside the gene matches: 11. The CDR3 totals 16 residues. The whole variable domain, filled in from reference TRBV7-2 and TRBJ1-2, reads GAGVSQSPSNKVTEKGKDVELRCDPISGHTALYWYRQSLGQGLEFLIYFQGNSAPDKSGLPSDRFSAERTGGSVSTLTIQRTQQEDSAVYLCASSHFPGQGAPGYTFGSGTRLTVV.